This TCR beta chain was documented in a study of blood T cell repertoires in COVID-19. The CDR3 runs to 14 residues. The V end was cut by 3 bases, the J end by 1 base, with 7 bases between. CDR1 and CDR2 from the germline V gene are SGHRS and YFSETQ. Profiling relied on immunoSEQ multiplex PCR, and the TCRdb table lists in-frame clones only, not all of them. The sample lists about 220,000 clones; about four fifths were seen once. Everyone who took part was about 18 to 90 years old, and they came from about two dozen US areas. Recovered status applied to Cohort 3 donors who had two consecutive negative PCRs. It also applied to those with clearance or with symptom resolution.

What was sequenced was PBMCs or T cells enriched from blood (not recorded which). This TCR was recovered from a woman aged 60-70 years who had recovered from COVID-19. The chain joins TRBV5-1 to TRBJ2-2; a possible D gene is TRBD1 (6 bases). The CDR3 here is CASSWGQNTGELFF. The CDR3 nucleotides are TGCGCCAGCAGCTGGGGACAGAACACCGGGGAGCTGTTTTTT.